Listed below are T cell receptor beta chains from one sample, sequenced in a study of blood T cell repertoires in COVID-19. Sequencing used immunoSEQ multiplex PCR; TCRdb keeps in-frame clones, though not all of them. The sample lists about 60,000 clones; roughly 85% were seen once. Sequencing was carried out using peripheral blood. These receptors were obtained from a human donor in a cohort sampled during active COVID-19. The conserved cysteine and the conserved F or W are not part of the CDR3 here. Expanded clones are given a class, and other clones once, few, many or no size at all.

V gene: TRBV4-1
J gene: TRBJ1-3
clone size: NA
CDR3 protein: ASSREEGSGNTIY

V gene: TRBV5-5
J gene: TRBJ1-1
clone size: NA
CDR3 protein: ASSQRRGEMNTEAF

V gene: TRBV4-2
J gene: TRBJ2-2
clone size: NA
CDR3 protein: ASSQGTSGARELF

V gene: TRBV6-6
J gene: TRBJ1-2
clone size: once
CDR3 protein: ASTPGTISYGYT

V gene: TRBV2
J gene: TRBJ1-5
clone size: NA
CDR3 protein: ASRGRVRQPQH

V gene: TRBV19
J gene: TRBJ2-7
clone size: NA
CDR3 protein: ASSIGSGNYEQY

V gene: TRBV28
J gene: TRBJ2-7
clone size: NA
CDR3 protein: ASSLDRVREQY

V gene: TRBV3-1/TRBV3-2
J gene: TRBJ1-1
clone size: many
CDR3 protein: ASSQDGNTEAF

V gene: TRBV15
J gene: TRBJ1-4
clone size: NA
CDR3 protein: ATSRVQINEKLF

V gene: TRBV6-2/TRBV6-3
J gene: TRBJ2-7
clone size: NA
CDR3 protein: ASSRPGGRRGGLNEQY

V gene: TRBV5-8
J gene: TRBJ1-3
clone size: NA
CDR3 protein: ASSSGQFSGNTIY

V gene: TRBV7-9
J gene: TRBJ1-2
clone size: NA
CDR3 protein: ASSLTTGFGYT

V gene: TRBV2
J gene: TRBJ1-5
clone size: NA
CDR3 protein: ASSEGNRRNQPQH

V gene: TRBV6-5
J gene: TRBJ1-2
clone size: NA
CDR3 protein: ASSYQTDYGYT

V gene: TRBV24-1
J gene: TRBJ2-3
clone size: NA
CDR3 protein: ATSDGTSGGIGRDTQY

V gene: TRBV28
J gene: TRBJ1-2
clone size: NA
CDR3 protein: ASSSRAPRYGYT

V gene: TRBV28
J gene: TRBJ1-5
clone size: NA
CDR3 protein: ASRRGGGRNQPQH

V gene: TRBV25-1
J gene: TRBJ1-2
clone size: NA
CDR3 protein: ASSNPGTGSLYGYT

V gene: TRBV2
J gene: TRBJ2-3
clone size: NA
CDR3 protein: ASSPSTDTQY

V gene: TRBV6-2/TRBV6-3
J gene: TRBJ1-5
clone size: NA
CDR3 protein: ASSDQRGQGRGPQH

V gene: TRBV28
J gene: TRBJ1-2
clone size: few
CDR3 protein: ASSINYGYT

V gene: TRBV28
J gene: TRBJ2-4
clone size: few
CDR3 protein: ASSLVGSTKY

V gene: TRBV19
J gene: TRBJ1-5
clone size: few
CDR3 protein: ASTMGGIYNQPQH

V gene: TRBV28
J gene: TRBJ1-4
clone size: NA
CDR3 protein: ASSSSVTTNEKLF

V gene: TRBV6-5
J gene: TRBJ2-3
clone size: NA
CDR3 protein: ASRFPDRGPDTQY

V gene: TRBV5-1
J gene: TRBJ1-2
clone size: NA
CDR3 protein: ASSLGGSSGQDGYYGYT

V gene: TRBV20-1
J gene: TRBJ2-2
clone size: NA
CDR3 protein: SASPGANTGELF

V gene: TRBV5-4
J gene: TRBJ2-1
clone size: NA
CDR3 protein: ASSTGQKESHEQF

V gene: TRBV20-1
J gene: TRBJ1-1
clone size: few
CDR3 protein: SASPGTEAF

V gene: TRBV18
J gene: TRBJ1-1
clone size: NA
CDR3 protein: ASSPTGATEAF

V gene: TRBV5-1
J gene: TRBJ1-1
clone size: NA
CDR3 protein: ASQLGTGNTEAF

V gene: TRBV6-1
J gene: TRBJ2-5
clone size: NA
CDR3 protein: ASSEPDERGAKY

V gene: TRBV9
J gene: TRBJ2-7
clone size: NA
CDR3 protein: ASSPPEGYEQY

V gene: TRBV30
J gene: TRBJ1-5
clone size: NA
CDR3 protein: AWSAGLGNQPQH

V gene: TRBV11-2
J gene: TRBJ2-7
clone size: NA
CDR3 protein: ASSKGPGVTSYEQY

V gene: TRBV7-9
J gene: TRBJ1-4
clone size: once
CDR3 protein: ASSLGTGGTEKLF

V gene: TRBV6-1
J gene: TRBJ2-7
clone size: NA
CDR3 protein: ASSELGLAPYEQY

V gene: TRBV5-1
J gene: TRBJ2-7
clone size: NA
CDR3 protein: ASSYSGTGSYEQY

V gene: TRBV19
J gene: TRBJ2-1
clone size: NA
CDR3 protein: ASSTLTSGKDNEQF

V gene: TRBV27
J gene: TRBJ1-2
clone size: NA
CDR3 protein: ASSLKGTGHYGYT

V gene: TRBV18
J gene: TRBJ1-2
clone size: NA
CDR3 protein: ASSPGGARIDYGYT

V gene: TRBV28
J gene: TRBJ2-1
clone size: NA
CDR3 protein: ASSPGGRPLLNEQF

V gene: TRBV12-3/TRBV12-4
J gene: TRBJ2-1
clone size: NA
CDR3 protein: ASSSDELAEQF

V gene: TRBV2
J gene: TRBJ1-2
clone size: NA
CDR3 protein: ASSEDRRYGYT

V gene: TRBV11-2
J gene: TRBJ1-3
clone size: NA
CDR3 protein: ASSLGGQGGNTIY

V gene: TRBV30
J gene: TRBJ1-5
clone size: few
CDR3 protein: ACDPRGSNQPQH

V gene: TRBV3-1/TRBV3-2
J gene: TRBJ2-7
clone size: NA
CDR3 protein: ASSQGDWQLYEQY

V gene: TRBV7-8
J gene: TRBJ2-7
clone size: NA
CDR3 protein: ASSLAAVYEQY

V gene: TRBV18
J gene: TRBJ2-5
clone size: NA
CDR3 protein: ASSPAGTPQETQY

V gene: TRBV5-6
J gene: TRBJ1-4
clone size: few
CDR3 protein: ASSLAGAEWEKLF

V gene: TRBV4-2
J gene: TRBJ1-2
clone size: NA
CDR3 protein: ASSQPTDWYGYT

V gene: TRBV5-6
J gene: TRBJ1-3
clone size: NA
CDR3 protein: ASSLGDRETGNTIY